Each of the 15 T cell receptor beta chains below was sequenced from the same sample in a study of blood T cell repertoires in COVID-19. Repertoires were generated with immunoSEQ multiplex PCR, while TCRdb's copy carries only in-frame clones and drops some. The sample lists more than 150,000 clones, about 84% seen once, with about 6.4% in the top ten. Sequencing was done on a sample of peripheral blood. Every receptor here comes from a human donor in a cohort sampled during active COVID-19.

The chain recombines TRBV19 with TRBJ2-1, with 15 nucleotides matching TRBD2. V shed 11 bases, J shed 6 bases, and the junction held 8 bases outside the gene matches. Germline lookup yields CDR1 LNHDA and CDR2 SQIVND (reference sequence). The CDR3 totals 15 residues. For the CDR3, the DNA is TGTGCCGGCGGAGGACTAGCGGGGGGGCTCAATGAGCAGTTCTTC. Encoded protein: CAGGGLAGGLNEQFF. The full variable domain, completed using reference TRBV19 and TRBJ2-1, is DGGITQSPKYLFRKEGQNVTLSCEQNLNHDAMYWYRQDPGQGLRLIYYSQIVNDFQKGDIAEGYSVSREKKESFPLTVTSAQKNPTAFYLCAGGGLAGGLNEQFFGPGTRLTVL.

In this sample, this clone turned up once. The chain combines TRBV29-1 with TRBJ2-1; 9 nucleotides align to TRBD1. Germline V gene lookup returns CDR1 SQVTM and CDR2 ANQGSEA. The CDR3 covers 14 residues. With 7 bases clipped from V and 6 bases from J, the junction kept 10 bases outside the gene matches. CDR3 coding DNA: TGCAGCGGAGGGACAGGGACCGGCGGCAATGAGCAGTTCTTC. Translated, it gives CSGGTGTGGNEQFF.

V and J are TRBV9 and TRBJ1-6, with D unresolved. The V and J ends lost 4 bases and 8 bases respectively, with 13 bases between them. CDR3 size: 14 residues. Per germline, CDR1 SGDLS and CDR2 YYNGEE. CDR3 loop: CASSRTLQDSPLHF. CDR3 bases: TGTGCCAGCAGCCGAACCCTCCAGGATTCACCCCTCCACTTT. Full variable domain (rest looked up from reference TRBV9 and TRBJ1-6): DSGVTQTPKHLITATGQRVTLRCSPRSGDLSVYWYQQSLDQGLQFLIQYYNGEERAKGNILERFSAQQFPDLHSELNLSSLELGDSALYFCASSRTLQDSPLHFGNGTRLTVT.

The rearrangement uses TRBV7-9 and TRBJ1-1, with TRBD1 matching over 9 bases. Germline V CDR1 and CDR2: SEHNR, FQNEAQ (reference sequence). There are 14 residues in the CDR3. J gave up 5 bases and V 4 bases, and 5 bases lay outside the gene matches. The CDR3 sequence is CASSSDRGRTEAFF. The CDR3 DNA is TGTGCCAGCAGCTCGGACAGGGGACGAACTGAAGCTTTCTTT.

V usage is TRBV6-5 and J usage is TRBJ2-7; the D gene is possibly TRBD1 (6 bases). The CDR3 loop spans 13 amino acids. Per the germline V gene, CDR1 is MNHEY and CDR2 is SVGAGI. Trimming left V 8 bases short and J 4 bases short, with 15 bases between. This chain's CDR3 is CASATGHDYEQYF. The DNA of the CDR3 is TGTGCCAGCGCGACGGGACACGATTACGAGCAGTACTTC.

This clone turned up a few times. The chain combines TRBV27 with TRBJ2-7; D possibly corresponds to TRBD1 (6 bases). The V and J ends lost 6 bases and 5 bases respectively, with 8 bases between them. In germline, CDR1 is MNHEY, CDR2 SMNVEV (reference sequence). The CDR3 is made up of 11 amino acids. CDR3 sequence reads: CASSRGHEQYF. The CDR3, as DNA: TGTGCCAGCAGCAGGGGTCACGAGCAGTACTTC.

This rearrangement joins TRBV3-1 (or the pseudogene TRBV3-2) to TRBJ2-5; TRBD2 aligns across 12 bases. The length of the CDR3 is 15 residues. J lost 5 bases, V lost 4 bases, and 5 bases had no gene match. Germline V lookup: CDR1 LGHDT, CDR2 YNNKEL (reference sequence). CDR3 sequence reads: CASSPLAGGPETQYF. CDR3 bases: TGTGCCAGCAGCCCTCTAGCGGGGGGGCCGGAGACCCAGTACTTC.

In nucleotides, the CDR3 is TGTGCCAGGGAGCTTAACTCTGGAAACACCATATATTTT. Protein sequence: CARELNSGNTIYF. The chain recombines TRBV18 with TRBJ1-3; no definite D call. From germline, CDR1 is KGHSH and CDR2 LQKENI. Trimming left V 9 bases short and J 0 bases short, with 9 bases between. There are 13 residues in the CDR3.

CDR3 protein: CASSTTGAGNYGYTF. In DNA, the CDR3 is TGTGCCAGCAGCACCACAGGGGCTGGGAACTATGGCTACACCTTC. The chain combines TRBV9 with TRBJ1-2; TRBD1 agrees at 7 bases. This CDR3 has 15 amino acids. CDR1 and CDR2 from the germline V gene are SGDLS and YYNGEE. With 4 bases clipped from V and 2 bases from J, the junction kept 8 bases outside the gene matches.

Comment on this clone: A read error may be the cause here, since a much bigger clone is one base away. The gene calls are TRBV5-6 and TRBJ2-1, with 7 bases aligning to TRBD2. The CDR3 is 16 amino acids. Germline assignment: CDR1 SGHDT and CDR2 YYEEEE. CDR3 loop: CARSPLGGGNYNEQFF. CDR3 nucleotides: TGTGCCCGCAGCCCTTTGGGGGGGGGTAATTACAATGAGCAGTTCTTC.

As for this clone: Other nucleotide sequences from this sample produce the same CDR3. The CDR3 nucleotides are TGTGCCAGCAGTTTAACGGGGTACGAGCAGTACTTC. Translating it yields CASSLTGYEQYF. The genes are TRBV12-3 or TRBV12-4 and TRBJ2-7; weak D call: TRBD2 (5 bases). The CDR3 extends over 12 amino acids. V dropped 2 bases and J dropped 4 bases, with 6 bases sitting between them.

The chain joins TRBV13 to TRBJ2-2, with 7 bases fitting TRBD2. The germline gives CDR1 PRHDT, CDR2 FYEKMQ (reference sequence). This CDR3 comprises 18 residues. Trimming cost V 0 bases and J 2 bases; bases outside gene matches: 9. The CDR3 DNA sequence: TGTGCCAGCAGCTTAGGCCTCGATGCTAGCGGTAACACCGGGGAGCTGTTTTTT. Translated: CASSLGLDASGNTGELFF.

The gene calls are TRBV5-1 and TRBJ2-7, with D possibly TRBD1 on 6 matching bases. The V gene lost 0 bases and the J gene lost 3 bases, with 10 bases spanning the gap. This CDR3 has 14 residues. Germline values: CDR1 SGHRS, CDR2 YFSETQ. Here the CDR3 reads CASSLGSGDYEQYF. Written as DNA, the CDR3 is TGCGCCAGCAGCTTGGGTTCAGGGGACTACGAGCAGTACTTC.

This chain links TRBV2 with TRBJ2-1; D call uncertain. The CDR3 length is 16 residues. Looked up from germline, CDR1 is SNHLY and CDR2 is FYNNEI. Trimming cost V 1 base and J 2 bases, with 12 bases left between them. The CDR3 is CASSEDSPGTYNEQFF. CDR3 sequence (DNA): TGTGCCAGCAGTGAAGACAGTCCAGGAACCTACAATGAGCAGTTCTTC. Based on the CDR3 plus reference TRBV2 and TRBJ2-1, the full variable domain is EPEVTQTPSHQVTQMGQEVILRCVPISNHLYFYWYRQILGQKVEFLVSFYNNEISEKSEIFDDQFSVERPDGSNFTLKIRSTKLEDSAMYFCASSEDSPGTYNEQFFGPGTRLTVL.

This clone was recorded a few times. The chain joins TRBV7-9 to TRBJ1-2; D is possibly TRBD1 (6 bases). There are 13 residues in the CDR3. Per germline, CDR1 SEHNR and CDR2 FQNEAQ (reference sequence). The V end was cut by 5 bases, the J end by 4 bases, with 11 bases between. CDR3 residues: CASSAQGRYGYTF. The CDR3 nucleotides read TGTGCCAGCAGCGCACAGGGACGCTATGGCTACACCTTC.